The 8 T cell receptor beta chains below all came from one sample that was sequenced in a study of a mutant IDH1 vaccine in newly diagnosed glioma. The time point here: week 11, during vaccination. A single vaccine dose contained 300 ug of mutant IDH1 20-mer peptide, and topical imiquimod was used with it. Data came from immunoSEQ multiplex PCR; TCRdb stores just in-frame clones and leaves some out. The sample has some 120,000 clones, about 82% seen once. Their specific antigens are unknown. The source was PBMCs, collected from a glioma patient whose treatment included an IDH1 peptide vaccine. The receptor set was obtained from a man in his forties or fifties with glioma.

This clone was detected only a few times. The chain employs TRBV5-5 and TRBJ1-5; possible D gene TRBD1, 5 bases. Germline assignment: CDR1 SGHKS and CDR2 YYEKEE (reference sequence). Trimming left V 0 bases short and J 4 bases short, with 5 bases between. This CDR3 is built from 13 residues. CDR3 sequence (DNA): TGTGCCAGCAGCTTGGGACAGAATCAGCCCCAGCATTTT. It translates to CASSLGQNQPQHF.

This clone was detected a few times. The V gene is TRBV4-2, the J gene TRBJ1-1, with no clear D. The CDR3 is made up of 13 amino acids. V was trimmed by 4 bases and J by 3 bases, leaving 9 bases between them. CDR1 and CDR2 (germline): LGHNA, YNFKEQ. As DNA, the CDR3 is TGTGCCAGCAGCCTCCGTGTCTACACTGAAGCTTTCTTT. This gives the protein CASSLRVYTEAFF.

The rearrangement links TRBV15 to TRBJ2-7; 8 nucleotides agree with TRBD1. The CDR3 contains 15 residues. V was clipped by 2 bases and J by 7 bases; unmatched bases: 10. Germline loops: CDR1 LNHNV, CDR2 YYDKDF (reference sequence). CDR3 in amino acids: CATSRTGDRIYEQYF. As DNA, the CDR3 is TGTGCCACCAGCAGAACGGGGGACAGGATTTATGAGCAGTACTTC. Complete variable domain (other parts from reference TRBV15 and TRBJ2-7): DAMVIQNPRYQVTQFGKPVTLSCSQTLNHNVMYWYQQKSSQAPKLLFHYYDKDFNNEADTPDNFQSRRPNTSFCFLDIRSPGLGDTAMYLCATSRTGDRIYEQYFGPGTRLTVT.

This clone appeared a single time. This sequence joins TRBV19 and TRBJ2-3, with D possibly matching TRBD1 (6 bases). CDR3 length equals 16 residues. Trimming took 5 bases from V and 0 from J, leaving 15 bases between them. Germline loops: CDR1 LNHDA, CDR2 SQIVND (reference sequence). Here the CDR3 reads CASSPQLQGSTDTQYF. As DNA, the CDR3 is TGTGCCAGTAGTCCACAGCTACAGGGTAGCACAGATACGCAGTATTTT.

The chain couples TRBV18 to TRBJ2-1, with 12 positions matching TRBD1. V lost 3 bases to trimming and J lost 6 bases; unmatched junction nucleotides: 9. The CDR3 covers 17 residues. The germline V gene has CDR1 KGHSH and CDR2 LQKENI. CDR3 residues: CASSPFAGQGASNEQFF. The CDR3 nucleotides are TGTGCCAGCTCACCCTTCGCGGGACAGGGGGCTTCCAATGAGCAGTTCTTC.

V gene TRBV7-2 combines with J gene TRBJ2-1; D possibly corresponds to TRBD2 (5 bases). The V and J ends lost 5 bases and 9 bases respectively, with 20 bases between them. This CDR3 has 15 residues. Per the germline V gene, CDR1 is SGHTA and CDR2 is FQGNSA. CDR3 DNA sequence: TGTGCCAGCAGCAGACCCCCCGTTCGGGGTGTTGAGCAGTTCTTC. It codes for CASSRPPVRGVEQFF.

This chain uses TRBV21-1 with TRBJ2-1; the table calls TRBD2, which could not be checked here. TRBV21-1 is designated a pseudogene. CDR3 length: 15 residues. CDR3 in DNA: TGTGCCAGCATCCCGCGGGGGGGTCCCTACAATGAGCAGTTCTTC. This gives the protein CASIPRGGPYNEQFF.

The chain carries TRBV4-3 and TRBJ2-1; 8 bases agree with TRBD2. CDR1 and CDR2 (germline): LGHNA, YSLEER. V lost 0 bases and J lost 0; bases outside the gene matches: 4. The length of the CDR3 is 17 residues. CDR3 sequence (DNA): TGCGCCAGCAGCCAAGATCCCAGCGGGAGCTCCTACAATGAGCAGTTCTTC. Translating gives CASSQDPSGSSYNEQFF.